Described below is a single TCR beta chain sequence and its context. Trimming left V 2 bases short and J 4 bases short, with 15 bases between. Germline lookup yields CDR1 SGHVS and CDR2 FNYEAQ. CDR3 length: 17 residues. TCRdb recomputed calls from the PCR reads with MiXCR, one row per CDR3 protein. This table has around 470,000 distinct CDR3 sequences, about 26% appearing once. This entry comes from a study of molecular identifiers for immune sequencing clone quantification. Study-level background: Replicates split RNA from around 20,000 or 99,000 naive CD8 cells five ways, and the researchers sequenced four portions.

The TCR comes from a human donor in good health. Some libraries in this study had Jurkat cell RNA spiked in. The sequenced sample consisted of naive CD8+ T cells from blood, with Jurkat cell RNA spiked in. The subset: FACS-sorted CD8+CD4-CCR7+CD45RA+ naive T cells. The V gene is TRBV7-6, the J gene TRBJ2-6; D is unresolved. The CDR3 region is CASSLQLTAPGANVLTF. In DNA form, the CDR3 reads TGTGCCAGCAGCTTACAACTAACGGCGCCCGGGGCCAACGTCCTGACTTTC.